Listed below are T cell receptor beta chains from one sample, sequenced in a study of T cell repertoires in cytomegalovirus infection. A single record per CDR3 protein comes from TCRdb applying MiXCR to the reads. The table records about 570,000 distinct CDR3 sequences, approximately 40% of them present only once. Which antigens these TCRs recognize remains unknown. Sequenced here: cultured PBMCs, sampled from culture after CMV antigen stimulation. These receptors were obtained from a human donor in good health (CMV status not recorded). Some clones in this sample may be carry-over from other donors' samples. CDR3s include the opening cysteine and the closing phenylalanine or tryptophan. A D gene is named only where the DNA matches it firmly. Where a row states a size, it is once, few, many or the class of an expanded clone; other rows omit it.

v_call	clone_size	d_call	j_call	cdr3_nt	cdr3_aa
TRBV6-6	.	.	TRBJ2-1	TGTGCCAGCAGTTACGGGGTATACAATGAGCAGTTCTTC	CASSYGVYNEQFF
TRBV23-1	.	.	TRBJ1-6	TGCGCCAGCAGTCAATCTACGGAGAGCTCCTATAATTCACCCCTCCACTTT	CASSQSTESSYNSPLHF
TRBV7-2	.	TRBD1	TRBJ1-1	TGTGCCAGCAGCTCAAGACAGGGGCCCACTGAAGCTTTCTTT	CASSSRQGPTEAFF
TRBV28	few	.	TRBJ2-7	TGTGCCAGCACCCGACCGGGGACAATACTCTCCGAGCAGTACTTC	CASTRPGTILSEQYF
TRBV12-3/TRBV12-4	.	.	TRBJ1-2	TGTGCCAGCAGCCCTGTCGTGGCAACCCAAGGCTATGGCTACACCTTC	CASSPVVATQGYGYTF
TRBV30	.	.	TRBJ1-4	TGTGCCTGTGGACTCACTAATGAAAAACTGTTTTTT	CACGLTNEKLFF
TRBV11-2	.	.	TRBJ2-5	TGTGCCAGCAGCTCCTCGGGAACTAGAGTAGAGACCCAGTACTTC	CASSSSGTRVETQYF
TRBV20-1	.	.	TRBJ2-3	TGCAGTGTGTTCCTTGGGAATACGCAGTATTTT	CSVFLGNTQYF
TRBV5-4	few	TRBD2	TRBJ2-5	TGTGCCAGCAGCTTGGAAGCGGGAGCGGTAGAGACCCAGTACTTC	CASSLEAGAVETQYF
TRBV7-9	.	.	TRBJ2-2	TGTGCCAGCAGTTCTATGTCCGGGGAGCTGTTTTTT	CASSSMSGELFF